The entry below gives a single T cell receptor beta chain sequence along with its context. Antigen specificity is unknown. The sample is drawn from a study of OX40 agonist ivuxolimab in advanced cancers. The wider study: Those enrolled were roughly 85% male, with a mean age of about 66 years and ages from about 20 to 85. Study results and limitations: The study observed clonal expansion of CD4+ and CD8+ blood T cells by week 6 at 0.1 to 3.0 mg/kg. Expanded clones belonging to CD8+ T cells outnumbered, on average, those of CD4+.

Repertoires were generated with immunoSEQ multiplex PCR, while TCRdb's copy carries only in-frame clones and drops some. The top ten hold 9% to 10% of the sample, which has tens of thousands of clones, more than 70% seen once. The receptor was isolated from an adult with an advanced solid tumor such as melanoma, head and neck, liver or kidney cancer. The sequenced sample was CD4+ or CD8+ T cells sorted from blood, obtained in a trial of the OX40 agonist ivuxolimab.

CDR3 coding DNA: TGCGCCAGCAGCCAGGTCGGGACGACGAGGGGGAATGAGCAGTTCTTC. It codes for CASSQVGTTRGNEQFF. The chain recombines TRBV4-1 with TRBJ2-1, with a weak D call TRBD1 (6 bases). Trimming removed 3 bases at V and 7 bases at J, with 19 bases between. The CDR3 covers 16 residues. The germline CDR1 and CDR2 sequences are MGHRA and YSYEKL.